A single sample is the source of the 2 T cell receptor beta chains below, sequenced in a study of tumor-infiltrating lymphocytes in primary liver carcinoma. From unsorted bulk tissue weighing about 20-33 mg, DNA and RNA were co-extracted. Production of TCR beta cDNA used roughly 500 ng total RNA together with a constant-region primer. Libraries of TCR beta came from three nested multiplex PCR rounds with slightly modified ARM-PCR. With TRBV1-TRBV30 forward primers and a C-beta reverse primer, the first two PCR rounds were run for around 10 cycles each. TCRdb itself ran the multiplex PCR reads through MiXCR, one entry per CDR3 protein. The sample contains fewer than 200,000 distinct CDR3 sequences, 85% of which appear only once. Sequenced sample: tumor tissue from primary liver carcinoma. The receptors here all came from a man aged 35 to 55 with primary liver carcinoma and hepatitis B virus infection.

In regard to this clonotype: A clone one base away is much larger, so this may be a read error. This rearrangement joins TRBV14 to TRBJ2-1, with TRBD2 matching 8 bases. The CDR3 runs to 15 residues. Germline CDR1 and CDR2: SGHDN and FVKESK. This chain's CDR3 is CTSRPSGSRYNEQFF. For the CDR3, the DNA is TGTACCAGTCGACCGAGCGGGAGTCGGTACAATGAGCAGTTCTTC.

Regarding this clonotype: The junction shows a germline mismatch at one end, possibly a read error. The V and J genes are TRBV6-6 and TRBJ2-7; tentatively, D is TRBD2 (7 bases). Germline CDR1 is MNHNY and CDR2 is SVGAGI (reference sequence). CDR3 length: 15 residues. The CDR3 DNA reads TGTGCCAGCAGGACAAGGGGGGGCGTGTCCTGCGAGCAGTACTTC. Encoded protein: CASRTRGGVSCEQYF.